This T cell receptor (beta chain) was recovered during a study of human T cells and chemical hapten exposure. Time point reported: patch test 1, 2 weeks after DPC sensitization. Treatment: therapeutic diphenylcyclopropenone sensitization with weekly scalp DPC. TCRdb reanalysed the RACE reads using MiXCR and keeps one entry per CDR3 protein. The repertoire includes about 380,000 distinct CDR3 sequences, roughly 4.8% of them detected once, and roughly 2.4% sits in the top ten. V lost 5 bases to trimming and J lost 7 bases, with 22 bases between them. Germline lookup yields CDR1 SGHDT and CDR2 YYEEEE. The CDR3 has 16 residues.

This rearrangement joins TRBV5-6 to TRBJ1-5, with D perhaps matching TRBD1 (6 bases). The clonotype comes from a woman in her 50s with alopecia areata. Some clones in this sample may be carry-over from other donors' samples. Sequenced here: whole blood, sampled in connection with sensitization to the hapten diphenylcyclopropenone (DPC). CDR3 DNA sequence: TGTGCCAGCAGTCGTGGACAGCCTCTGTTGGGGCAGCCCCAGCATTTT. This encodes CASSRGQPLLGQPQHF.